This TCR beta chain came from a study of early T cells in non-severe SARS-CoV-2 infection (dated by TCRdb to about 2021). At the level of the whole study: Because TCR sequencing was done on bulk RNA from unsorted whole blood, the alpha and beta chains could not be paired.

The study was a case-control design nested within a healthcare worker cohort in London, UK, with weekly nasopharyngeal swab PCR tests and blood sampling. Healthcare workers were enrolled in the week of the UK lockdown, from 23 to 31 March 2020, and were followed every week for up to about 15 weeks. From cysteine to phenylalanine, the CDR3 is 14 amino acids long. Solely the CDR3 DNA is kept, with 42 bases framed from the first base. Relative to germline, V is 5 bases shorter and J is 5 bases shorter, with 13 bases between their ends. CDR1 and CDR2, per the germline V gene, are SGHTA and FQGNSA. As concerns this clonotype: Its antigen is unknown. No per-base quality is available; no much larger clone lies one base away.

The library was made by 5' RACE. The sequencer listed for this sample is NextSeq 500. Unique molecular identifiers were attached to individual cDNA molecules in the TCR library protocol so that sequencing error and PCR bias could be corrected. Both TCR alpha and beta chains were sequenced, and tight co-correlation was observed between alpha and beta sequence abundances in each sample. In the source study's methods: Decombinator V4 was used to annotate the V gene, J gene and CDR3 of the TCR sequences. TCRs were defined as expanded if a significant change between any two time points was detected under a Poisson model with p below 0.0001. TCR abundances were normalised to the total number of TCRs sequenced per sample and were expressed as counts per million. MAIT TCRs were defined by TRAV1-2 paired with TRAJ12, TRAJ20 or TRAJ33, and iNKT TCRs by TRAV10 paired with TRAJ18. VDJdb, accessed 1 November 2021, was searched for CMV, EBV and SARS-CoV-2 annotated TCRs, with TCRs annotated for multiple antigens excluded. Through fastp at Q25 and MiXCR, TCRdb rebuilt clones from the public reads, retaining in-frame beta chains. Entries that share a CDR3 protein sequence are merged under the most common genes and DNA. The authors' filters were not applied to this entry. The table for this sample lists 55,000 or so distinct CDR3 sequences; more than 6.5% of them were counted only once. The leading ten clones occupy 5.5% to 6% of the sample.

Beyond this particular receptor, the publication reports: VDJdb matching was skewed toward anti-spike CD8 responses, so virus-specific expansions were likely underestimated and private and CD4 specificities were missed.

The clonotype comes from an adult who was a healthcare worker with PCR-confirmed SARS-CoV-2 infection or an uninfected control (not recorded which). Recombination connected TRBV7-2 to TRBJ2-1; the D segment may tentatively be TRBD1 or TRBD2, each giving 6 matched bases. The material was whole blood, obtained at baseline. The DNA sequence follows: TGTGCCAGCAGCCCATCGGGGGCCCACAATGAGCAGTTCTTC. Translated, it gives CASSPSGAHNEQFF.